Detailed here is one TCR beta chain. RNA transcripts provided the source from which TCR beta CDR3 regions were amplified. The HTBI primer set was used in a first-round RT-PCR of the TCR CDR3. A single record per CDR3 protein comes from TCRdb applying MiXCR to the multiplex PCR reads. The sample gives 560,000 or so distinct CDR3 sequences, under 60% of which show up once; 8.2% is in the top ten. The data belong to a study of T cells in Graves' hyperthyroidism and ophthalmopathy. The CDR3 contains 10 residues. Germline V lookup: CDR1 SGHDT, CDR2 YYEEEE. The source of this sequence is a woman in her late teens or twenties with Graves' hyperthyroidism. The gene calls are TRBV5-6 and TRBJ2-7; unclear D gene. The specimen was peripheral blood or thyroid tissue (not recorded which). The CDR3: CGPALYEQYF. In nucleotides, the CDR3 is TGTGGCCCCGCTCTCTACGAGCAGTACTTC.